A single sample is the source of the 12 T cell receptor beta chains below, sequenced in a study of CD8 T cell repertoires and HIV-1 epitope variants. The method was immunoSEQ multiplex PCR; TCRdb's version includes in-frame clones alone and lacks a portion of them. The data hold 5,700 or so clones, with around two thirds observed a single time. These receptors are not linked to any known antigen. Specimen: cultured CD8+ T cells derived from PBMCs. The receptors were sampled from a male donor with HIV.

In DNA, the CDR3 is TGTGCCAGCAGCCTGACAGGTTCCGCCTACGAGCAGTACTTC. This sequence encodes CASSLTGSAYEQYF. The rearrangement uses TRBV5-6 and TRBJ2-7; weak D call: TRBD1 (6 bases). CDR3 size: 14 residues. V was shortened by 4 bases and J by 2 bases, with 13 bases between the two germline ends. Germline CDR1 SGHDT, CDR2 YYEEEE. The full variable domain, with the rest looked up from reference TRBV5-6 and TRBJ2-7, is DAGVTQSPTHLIKTRGQQVTLRCSPKSGHDTVSWYQQALGQGPQFIFQYYEEEERQRGNFPDRFSGHQFPNYSSELNVNALLLGDSALYLCASSLTGSAYEQYFGPGTRLTVT.

CDR3 in DNA: TGTGCCAGCAGCGCAGGACAGGGGGCCTCAGCTAATGAAAAACTGTTTTTT. As protein: CASSAGQGASANEKLFF. The J gene is TRBJ1-4, the V gene TRBV5-4, with 11 bases fitting TRBD1. The CDR3 spans 17 residues. Germline V gene lookup returns CDR1 SGHNT and CDR2 YYREEE (reference sequence). After removal of 4 bases from V and 3 bases from J, the junction contained 8 bases not matched to a gene.

This chain links TRBV6-5 with TRBJ1-1; the D gene is possibly TRBD1 (5 bases). Trimming removed 8 bases at V and 0 bases at J, with 13 bases between. Germline CDR1 and CDR2: MNHEY and SVGAGI. The CDR3 consists of 14 residues. The DNA of the CDR3 is TGTGCCAGCGGACCGACAGCCATGAACACTGAAGCTTTCTTT. Encoded protein: CASGPTAMNTEAFF.

Written as DNA, the CDR3 is TGTGCCAGCAGCGGGGGCTGGGACAGGGGATTTTCTGGGGCCAACGTCCTGACTTTC. Its protein product is CASSGGWDRGFSGANVLTF. V and J are TRBV5-6 and TRBJ2-6; 10 nucleotides line up with TRBD1. Looked up from germline, CDR1 is SGHDT and CDR2 is YYEEEE. Trimming took 4 bases from V and 1 from J; bases not matched to a gene: 11. The CDR3 extends over 19 amino acids.

V gene TRBV27 combines with J gene TRBJ2-7; 11 bases are shared with TRBD1. There are 15 residues in the CDR3. V lost 8 bases to trimming and J lost 5 bases; unmatched junction nucleotides: 11. Per germline, CDR1 MNHEY and CDR2 SMNVEV (reference sequence). CDR3 protein: CASSFTGTGGNEQYF. CDR3 DNA: TGTGCCAGCTCTTTTACCGGGACAGGGGGGAACGAGCAGTACTTC.

The rearrangement uses TRBV28 and TRBJ2-7; maybe TRBD2 (6 bases). The germline V gene has CDR1 MDHEN and CDR2 SYDVKM. Between the trimmed V and J ends, which lost 6 bases and 2 bases, there was a span of 20 bases. This CDR3 spans 16 amino acids. CDR3 sequence: CASSLTSGTFAYEQYF. The CDR3, as DNA: TGTGCCAGCAGCTTAACCTCAGGGACTTTCGCCTACGAGCAGTACTTC.

This chain connects TRBV13 to TRBJ2-5; tentatively, D is TRBD2 (6 bases). The germline V and J ends were trimmed by 1 base and 2 bases, with 8 bases remaining between them. Germline loops: CDR1 PRHDT, CDR2 FYEKMQ (reference sequence). The CDR3 length is 14 residues. The CDR3 reads CASSLAGEQETQYF. CDR3 in DNA: TGTGCCAGCAGCTTAGCGGGGGAACAAGAGACCCAGTACTTC. Complete variable domain (other parts from reference TRBV13 and TRBJ2-5): AAGVIQSPRHLIKEKRETATLKCYPIPRHDTVYWYQQGPGQDPQFLISFYEKMQSDKGSIPDRFSAQQFSDYHSELNMSSLELGDSALYFCASSLAGEQETQYFGPGTRLLVL.

The gene calls are TRBV28 and TRBJ2-3, with D maybe TRBD2 (5 bases). CDR1 and CDR2 from the germline V gene are MDHEN and SYDVKM. The V end was cut by 4 bases, the J end by 2 bases, with 16 bases between. CDR3 length: 16 residues. CDR3 DNA: TGTGCCAGCAGTTCCCCCCCAGCGGAGAACACAGATACGCAGTATTTT. It encodes CASSSPPAENTDTQYF.

V gene TRBV6-1 combines with J gene TRBJ1-2; D is perhaps TRBD1 (5 bases). V shed 1 base and J shed 0 bases, with 12 bases lying between them. The CDR3 runs to 16 residues. Germline lookup yields CDR1 MNHNS and CDR2 SASEGT. Written as DNA, the CDR3 is TGTGCCAGCAGTGAAGTGGACATAGCTTCTAACTATGGCTACACCTTC. Its protein is CASSEVDIASNYGYTF.

The CDR3 protein is CASSYSAGGNTGELFF. CDR3 nucleotide sequence: TGTGCCAGCAGTTACTCGGCGGGGGGGAACACCGGGGAGCTGTTTTTT. This sequence joins TRBV6-5 and TRBJ2-2, with TRBD2 identical over 8 bases. The V segment lost 0 bases and the J segment 1 base; nucleotides outside the gene matches: 1. Germline values: CDR1 MNHEY, CDR2 SVGAGI. The length of the CDR3 is 16 residues.

The chain recombines TRBV5-8 with TRBJ2-3; 7 bases are shared with TRBD1. Germline trimming cut 0 bases from V and 1 base from J; bases unmatched to any gene: 2. CDR3 size: 15 residues. The V gene's germline CDR1 is SGHTS and CDR2 YDEGEE. CDR3 coding DNA: TGTGCCAGCAGCTTGGAAGGGGGCCGCACAGATACGCAGTATTTT. Its protein is CASSLEGGRTDTQYF. Using reference TRBV5-8 and TRBJ2-3 for the parts outside the CDR3, the full variable domain is EAGVTQSPTHLIKTRGQQATLRCSPISGHTSVYWYQQALGLGLQFLLWYDEGEERNRGNFPPRFSGRQFPNYSSELNVNALELEDSALYLCASSLEGGRTDTQYFGPGTRLTVL.

The J gene is TRBJ1-1, the V gene TRBV7-2, with D possibly being TRBD1 (5 bases). Per germline, CDR1 SGHTA and CDR2 FQGNSA. This CDR3 has 18 residues. V was clipped by 1 base and J by 4 bases, with 22 bases between them. CDR3 in amino acids: CASSLGGSSIGRATEAFF. The CDR3 DNA follows: TGTGCCAGCAGCTTAGGAGGATCATCAATAGGCAGGGCCACTGAAGCTTTCTTT.